The present TCR beta chain was sequenced within a study of OX40 agonist ivuxolimab in advanced cancers. Study-level background: Ivuxolimab, which targeted the costimulatory receptor OX40 (CD134), was an agonistic, fully human IgG2 monoclonal antibody. Prior anti-PD-1, anti-PD-L1 or anti-CTLA-4 therapy was permitted, and checkpoint inhibitors had been received by roughly 40% of dose-escalation patients. The monotherapy dose-escalation portion (N = 52 patients) of the phase I ivuxolimab trial is reported in the paper. Intravenous ivuxolimab was administered to patients every 2 weeks at six dose levels: 0.01, 0.1, 0.3, 1.5, 3 and 10 mg/kg. Partial responses occurred in three dose-escalation patients: two with cutaneous melanoma and one with hepatocellular carcinoma. The purpose of peripheral TCRbeta sequencing was to test whether ivuxolimab changed TCR sequence diversity and led to clonal T-cell expansion. A male proportion of 75% to 85% and a mean age of approximately 55 years, ranging from about 23 to 90, were recorded for the dose-escalation cohort. Of the approximately 53 patients in dose escalation, 19 had hepatocellular carcinoma, roughly 15 had melanoma, 9 had renal cell carcinoma and 9 had head and neck cancer.

On the study overall, not on this receptor specifically: At doses from 0.1 to 3.0 mg/kg, clonal expansion was seen in both CD4+ and CD8+ blood T cells between baseline and week 6. Which antigens the clonally expanded peripheral T cells were specific for was not determined. Partial responders in the 0.1-3.0 mg/kg groups had among the lowest normalized peripheral clonal expansion, especially among CD8+ T cells. Low levels of normalized T-cell clonal expansion were also shown by some nonresponding patients. After ivuxolimab, CD8+ T cells had more expanded clones than CD4+ T cells on average.

Patients with autoimmune disease history or receiving systemic immunosuppression were excluded from the trial. Peripheral blood for TCR sequencing was collected from all dose cohorts at baseline, on cycle 4 day 1, and on cycle 7 day 1. Samples came from an open-label, multicenter, first-in-human phase I dose-escalation trial of ivuxolimab. Adults with locally advanced or metastatic head and neck squamous cell, hepatocellular, melanoma or renal cell carcinoma were enrolled in the trial. Before TCR sequencing, CD4+ and CD8+ T cells were separately sorted from peripheral blood. For sequencing of the TCRbeta CDR3 region, genomic DNA was extracted from the sorted cells. The immunoSEQ Assay was used for sequencing of TCRbeta CDR3 regions. TCRdb stores this immuneACCESS table with in-frame sequences only. Part of the clones is absent; in the studies checked, under half of the shortfall reflects unresolved V genes, and no reason is known for the rest. This sample holds tens of thousands of clones; 88% were observed only once. The top ten hold approximately 3.8% of the sample.

This clone was recorded once. The specificity of this receptor is unknown. No much larger clone exists at a distance of one base, and base qualities are not known. Looking up the germline V gene yields CDR1 SGHTA and CDR2 FQGTGA. Cut back by 5 bases and 8 bases, the V and J ends lie 15 bases apart. From its cysteine to its phenylalanine, the CDR3 spans 14 amino acids. Only CDR3 DNA is held: 42 bases, read in frame from base 1. Here the chain combines TRBV7-3 and TRBJ2-2; the D gene is unclear. The receptor comes from an adult with an advanced solid tumor such as melanoma, head and neck, liver or kidney cancer. The sample was CD4+ or CD8+ T cells sorted from blood, taken in a trial of the OX40 agonist ivuxolimab. The CDR3 loop reads CASSRTAPGGELFF. The bases are TGTGCCAGCAGCCGGACGGCCCCTGGGGGGGAGCTGTTTTTT.